Below, 15 T cell receptor beta chains from the same sample are listed, as sequenced in a study of beta chain features in type 1 diabetes. cDNA synthesis used the whole RNA isolate, giving expressed TCRB sequences. Some clones are missing from TCRdb's copy, which holds only in-frame ones; the method was immunoSEQ multiplex PCR. The sample lists about 330,000 clones; about 11% were seen once. The sequencing input was naive CD4+ T cells from blood. The receptors shown here come from a woman aged 25 to 39 in good health.

The V gene is TRBV18, the J gene TRBJ2-1, with 14 bases matching TRBD2. Trimming removed 3 bases from V and 14 bases from J; junction bases left unmatched: 6. CDR1 and CDR2 (germline): KGHSH, LQKENI. The CDR3 extends over 14 amino acids. CDR3 nucleotides: TGTGCCAGCTCACCGGGGACTAGCGGGAGAACCGAGTTCTTC. It encodes CASSPGTSGRTEFF.

This clone appeared a few times. The V call is TRBV5-4, the J call TRBJ2-5, with D possibly being TRBD1 (6 bases). V dropped 4 bases and J dropped 5 bases, with 15 bases sitting between them. The CDR3 covers 14 residues. The V gene's germline CDR1 is SGHNT and CDR2 YYREEE (reference sequence). The CDR3 region is CASSSDGTRETQYF. Here the CDR3 DNA reads TGTGCCAGCAGCAGTGACGGGACACGGGAGACCCAGTACTTC.

This clone was counted between two and nine times. The chain has TRBV28 and TRBJ2-1; possible D gene TRBD2, 5 bases. Germline loops: CDR1 MDHEN, CDR2 SYDVKM. The length of the CDR3 is 13 residues. With 5 bases removed from V and 9 bases from J, the gap between germline ends came to 14 bases. CDR3 sequence: CASSPSVGVEQFF. The CDR3 DNA follows: TGTGCCAGCAGTCCCTCAGTCGGGGTTGAGCAGTTCTTC.

V gene TRBV28 combines with J gene TRBJ2-4, with 8 nucleotides matching TRBD2. The CDR3 is 18 residues long. Germline CDR1 and CDR2: MDHEN and SYDVKM. V gave up 7 bases and J gave up 0 bases; unmatched junction bases: 14. The CDR3 spells CASKPWDGLASAKNIQYF. The CDR3 nucleotides are TGTGCCAGCAAACCTTGGGACGGACTAGCCTCAGCCAAAAACATTCAGTACTTC.

This clone was seen a handful of times. This rearrangement joins TRBV6-4 to TRBJ1-2, with a tentative D call TRBD1 (5 bases). Germline V gene sequence: CDR1 MRHNA, CDR2 SNTAGT. The CDR3 contains 13 residues. Trimming shortened V by 4 bases and J by 7 bases, and 13 bases separated the two germline ends. The CDR3 coding sequence is TGTGCCAGCAGTGCCCGGGGGGGAAGTGGCTACACCTTC. The encoded protein is CASSARGGSGYTF.

This clone turned up a few times. The chain combines TRBV27 with TRBJ2-7, with 9 bases fitting TRBD2. Germline CDR1 is MNHEY and CDR2 is SMNVEV (reference sequence). Trimming removed 6 bases from V and 2 bases from J; junction bases left unmatched: 5. The CDR3 covers 14 residues. The CDR3 sequence is CASRIAGDPYEQYF. The CDR3 nucleotides are TGTGCCAGCAGAATAGCGGGAGATCCCTACGAGCAGTACTTC.

This clone has more than one count but fewer than ten. The V gene is TRBV5-1, the J gene TRBJ2-1, with 7 bases that match TRBD2. With 5 bases clipped from V and 3 bases from J, the junction kept 5 bases outside the gene matches. The germline gives CDR1 SGHRS, CDR2 YFSETQ. The CDR3 has 14 amino acids. In nucleotides, the CDR3 is TGCGCCAGCAGTCGACTAGCAGGCTACAATGAGCAGTTCTTC. This encodes CASSRLAGYNEQFF.

This clone turned up a few times. This chain links TRBV5-1 with TRBJ1-1; a weak D match, TRBD1 (6 bases). The CDR3 extends over 17 amino acids. Per germline, CDR1 SGHRS and CDR2 YFSETQ. V lost 4 bases and J 5 bases, leaving 24 bases between the germline ends. CDR3 protein: CASSVERGGLGRTEAFF. DNA of the CDR3: TGCGCCAGCAGCGTCGAAAGGGGGGGCCTGGGAAGAACTGAAGCTTTCTTT.

This chain uses TRBV5-4 with TRBJ1-2; D might be TRBD1 (5 bases). The V gene's germline CDR1 is SGHNT and CDR2 YYREEE (reference sequence). This CDR3 region has 14 residues. The V end lost 4 bases, the J end lost 0 bases, and 10 bases lay between the germline ends. DNA for the CDR3: TGTGCCAGCAGCCGGCAGGGAACTAACTATGGCTACACCTTC. Protein sequence: CASSRQGTNYGYTF. The full variable domain, its missing parts supplied by reference TRBV5-4 and TRBJ1-2, is ETGVTQSPTHLIKTRGQQVTLRCSSQSGHNTVSWYQQALGQGPQFIFQYYREEENGRGNFPPRFSGLQFPNYSSELNVNALELDDSALYLCASSRQGTNYGYTFGSGTRLTVV.

This clone has only a few counts. The rearrangement uses TRBV5-4 and TRBJ2-3, with 11 bases fitting TRBD2. Germline assignment: CDR1 SGHNT and CDR2 YYREEE (reference sequence). The CDR3 is 18 residues long. Germline trimming cut 2 bases from V and 2 bases from J; bases unmatched to any gene: 10. CDR3 amino acids: CASSFRLAGGGDTDTQYF. The CDR3 nucleotides read TGTGCCAGCAGCTTTAGGCTAGCGGGAGGCGGGGACACAGATACGCAGTATTTT.

This rearrangement joins TRBV30 to TRBJ2-1; 7 bases align to TRBD2. The germline gives CDR1 GTSNPN, CDR2 SVGIG (reference sequence). CDR3 length: 16 amino acids. V dropped 0 bases and J dropped 5; count of bases not matched to a gene: 10. The CDR3: CAWSVSRDYLDNEQFF. The CDR3 DNA reads as TGTGCCTGGAGTGTATCACGGGACTATCTCGACAATGAGCAGTTCTTC. Filled out from reference TRBV30 and TRBJ2-1, the complete variable domain reads SQTIHQWPATLVQPVGSPLSLECTVEGTSNPNLYWYRQAAGRGLQLLFYSVGIGQISSEVPQNLSASRPQDRQFILSSKKLLLSDSGFYLCAWSVSRDYLDNEQFFGPGTRLTVL.

The genes are TRBV18 and TRBJ2-2, with a tentative D call TRBD1 (6 bases). Germline-derived CDR1 and CDR2 are KGHSH and LQKENI. The CDR3 is 15 amino acids. V was trimmed by 1 base and J by 1 base, leaving 7 bases between them. The CDR3 here is CASSPRTENTGELFF. In DNA, the CDR3 is TGTGCCAGCTCACCACGGACAGAGAACACCGGGGAGCTGTTTTTT.

J is TRBJ2-5 and V is TRBV7-6; tentative D call: TRBD1 (6 bases). The CDR3 runs to 14 residues. Germline V gene lookup returns CDR1 SGHVS and CDR2 FNYEAQ. V dropped 5 bases and J dropped 1 base, with 11 bases sitting between them. This CDR3 is CASSTGTLQETQYF. Here the CDR3 DNA reads TGTGCCAGCAGCACCGGGACACTCCAAGAGACCCAGTACTTC.

This clone turned up a few times. This sample includes further DNA sequences coding for the same CDR3. The chain employs TRBV9 and TRBJ2-7; D is ambiguous. Per the germline V gene, CDR1 is SGDLS and CDR2 is YYNGEE. Trimming left V 0 bases short and J 3 bases short, with 7 bases between. The CDR3 has 13 amino acids. CDR3 amino acids: CASSVGGNYEQYF. The CDR3 nucleotides read TGTGCCAGCAGCGTAGGCGGAAACTACGAGCAGTACTTC. The full variable domain, with the rest looked up from reference TRBV9 and TRBJ2-7, is DSGVTQTPKHLITATGQRVTLRCSPRSGDLSVYWYQQSLDQGLQFLIQYYNGEERAKGNILERFSAQQFPDLHSELNLSSLELGDSALYFCASSVGGNYEQYFGPGTRLTVT.

Remarks on this clone: Germline is not matched at one junction end, which may reflect a read error. The V gene is TRBV28, the J gene TRBJ2-1, with D perhaps TRBD2 (5 bases). The CDR3 is 12 residues long. Germline V CDR1 and CDR2: MDHEN, SYDVKM. CDR3 nucleotide sequence: TGTGCCAGCAGTTCGTGGCCGGGGTGGGGTCTCTTC. Protein product: CASSSWPGWGLF.